Each of the 21 T cell receptor beta chains below was sequenced from the same sample in a study of T cells in Graves' hyperthyroidism and ophthalmopathy. The TCR beta CDR3 regions underwent amplification using RNA transcripts as the source. A set of HTBI primers served as the primers for a first-round RT-PCR of the TCR CDR3. Each CDR3 protein is one row after TCRdb ran MiXCR on the multiplex PCR reads. The sample lists roughly 500,000 distinct CDR3 sequences, approximately 23% seen once, with 49% in the top ten. Sequencing used blood. These receptors all come from a woman in her 70s with Graves' ophthalmopathy.

This clonotype was recorded many times. This sequence joins TRBV28 and TRBJ2-5; TRBD2 aligns across 7 bases. Looked up from germline, CDR1 is MDHEN and CDR2 is SYDVKM. Germline trimming cut 5 bases from V and 0 bases from J; bases unmatched to any gene: 6. The length of the CDR3 is 15 residues. Here the CDR3 DNA reads TGTGCCAGCAGTGTCCCGGGACTAAACCAAGAGACCCAGTACTTC. This codes for CASSVPGLNQETQYF.

The chain employs TRBV20-1 and TRBJ2-1; 12 nucleotides align to TRBD1. The CDR3 spans 17 residues. The germline CDR1 and CDR2 sequences are DFQATT and SNEGSKA (reference sequence). J gave up 6 bases and V 3 bases, and 12 bases lay outside the gene matches. The CDR3 coding sequence is TGCAGTGCTAGGGACCCCCTCCGGGACAGGGGGCTCAATGAGCAGTTCTTC. It specifies CSARDPLRDRGLNEQFF.

This sequence joins TRBV5-8 and TRBJ1-2; D is uncertain. Germline V gives CDR1 SGHTS, CDR2 YDEGEE. V was shortened by 1 base and J by 0 bases, with 4 bases between the two germline ends. The CDR3 is 13 residues long. The CDR3 DNA sequence: TGTGCCAGCAGCTTGAAGACTAACTATGGCTACACCTTC. Translation: CASSLKTNYGYTF.

This clonotype was counted between two and nine times. The chain couples TRBV7-2 to TRBJ2-3, with 7 bases fitting TRBD2. This CDR3 spans 13 amino acids. V lost 5 bases, J lost 6 bases, and 5 bases stayed unmatched. Germline V gene lookup returns CDR1 SGHTA and CDR2 FQGNSA. This chain's CDR3 is CASSPRREDTQYF. CDR3 sequence (DNA): TGTGCCAGCAGCCCGAGGCGGGAGGATACGCAGTATTTT.

This clonotype has ten or more counts. The V gene is TRBV2, the J gene TRBJ2-3; D not certain. Germline V lookup: CDR1 SNHLY, CDR2 FYNNEI. V lost 7 bases and J 1 base, leaving 15 bases between the germline ends. CDR3 length: 15 residues. The CDR3 DNA reads as TGTGCCAGCAACCCGTTGGGTTCCGGCACAGATACGCAGTATTTT. Protein sequence: CASNPLGSGTDTQYF.

This clonotype occurred many times. This chain joins TRBV3-1 and TRBJ1-1, with D hard to call. V was clipped by 0 bases and J by 5 bases, with 10 bases between them. The CDR3 sequence is 14 residues long. CDR1 LGHDT and CDR2 YNNKEL come from the germline V gene (reference sequence). CDR3 nucleotide sequence: TGTGCCAGCAGCCAAGAAACTAGGAGGACTGAAGCTTTCTTT. The encoded protein is CASSQETRRTEAFF.

This clonotype was seen only a few times. This chain uses TRBV20-1 with TRBJ2-5; possible D gene TRBD2, 6 bases. Trimming pared 6 bases from V and 2 bases from J, leaving 16 bases between. Germline CDR1 reads DFQATT; CDR2 reads SNEGSKA (reference sequence). The CDR3 spans 14 residues. CDR3 bases: TGCAGTGCGGTGGCGGGGAAAATTCAAGAGACCCAGTACTTC. Translating it yields CSAVAGKIQETQYF.

V usage is TRBV11-2 and J usage is TRBJ1-6; TRBD1 agrees at 11 bases. Germline V gene lookup returns CDR1 SGHAT and CDR2 FQNNGV. This CDR3 contains 14 residues. Trimming cost V 6 bases and J 9 bases; bases outside gene matches: 4. CDR3 coding DNA: TGTGCCAGCAGTAAAGGGACAGGGGGTTCACCCCTCCACTTT. Its translation is CASSKGTGGSPLHF.

In this sample, this clonotype turned up a few times. The genes are TRBV2 and TRBJ2-7; 10 nucleotides agree with TRBD1. Unmatched junction bases numbered 16, after V lost 8 bases and J lost 9 bases. This CDR3 has 15 amino acids. Germline lookup yields CDR1 SNHLY and CDR2 FYNNEI. The CDR3 protein is CASGTGVGTIDVQYF. The CDR3 nucleotides are TGTGCCAGCGGGACAGGGGTGGGGACCATTGATGTGCAGTACTTC.

The rearrangement uses TRBV6-1 and TRBJ1-5; no reliable D call. Trimming shortened V by 6 bases and J by 2 bases, and 17 bases separated the two germline ends. Germline CDR1 and CDR2: MNHNS and SASEGT. This CDR3 comprises 16 residues. This chain's CDR3 is CASRELTRAGNQPQHF. CDR3 nucleotide sequence: TGTGCCAGCAGGGAATTAACTAGGGCGGGCAATCAGCCCCAGCATTTT.

This clonotype was recorded many times. The chain links TRBV6-1 to TRBJ1-1; D is unclear. CDR1 is MNHNS, CDR2 SASEGT, per germline. This CDR3 is built from 17 residues. V dropped 5 bases and J dropped 1 base, with 20 bases sitting between them. The CDR3 here is CASSPLGSVGKNTEAFF. For the CDR3, the DNA is TGTGCCAGCAGTCCTTTGGGGTCGGTCGGGAAGAACACTGAAGCTTTCTTT.

This clonotype was counted between two and nine times. V gene TRBV3-1 combines with J gene TRBJ2-7; the D gene is possibly TRBD1 (5 bases). Trimming left V 1 base short and J 0 bases short, with 7 bases between. There are 14 residues in the CDR3. Germline-derived CDR1 and CDR2 are LGHDT and YNNKEL (reference sequence). In DNA form, the CDR3 reads TGTGCCAGCAGCCAAGTTGACAGCTCCTACGAGCAGTACTTC. Translation: CASSQVDSSYEQYF.

This clonotype came up many times. The rearrangement uses TRBV2 and TRBJ2-1; tentative D call: TRBD2 (6 bases). V lost 6 bases and J lost 8, with 20 bases in between. The CDR3 spans 15 residues. Germline V gene lookup returns CDR1 SNHLY and CDR2 FYNNEI. The CDR3 is CASSTDPGALYEQFF. Here the CDR3 DNA reads TGTGCCAGCAGCACCGACCCGGGAGCTCTCTATGAGCAGTTCTTC.

This clonotype was seen repeatedly, ten times or more. The V gene is TRBV20-1, the J gene TRBJ2-3, with 10 bases aligning to TRBD1. CDR1 DFQATT and CDR2 SNEGSKA come from the germline V gene (reference sequence). V dropped 1 base and J dropped 2; count of bases not matched to a gene: 3. The CDR3 length is 15 residues. The CDR3 sequence is CSARGGQGNTDTQYF. The CDR3 bases are TGCAGTGCTAGAGGGGGACAGGGGAACACAGATACGCAGTATTTT.

At least ten counts were recorded for this clonotype. This rearrangement joins TRBV2 to TRBJ2-2; the D is unclear. Germline V gene data show CDR1 as SNHLY and CDR2 as FYNNEI. This CDR3 is 15 amino acids long. V lost 7 bases, J lost 2 bases, and 14 bases lay in between. The CDR3 protein is CASTKTHSNTGELFF. Here the CDR3 DNA reads TGTGCCAGCACAAAGACTCACTCTAACACCGGGGAGCTGTTTTTT. The full variable domain, in which reference TRBV2 and TRBJ2-2 provide the parts outside the CDR3, is EPEVTQTPSHQVTQMGQEVILRCVPISNHLYFYWYRQILGQKVEFLVSFYNNEISEKSEIFDDQFSVERPDGSNFTLKIRSTKLEDSAMYFCASTKTHSNTGELFFGEGSRLTVL.

This clonotype was counted at least ten times. The chain combines TRBV11-2 with TRBJ1-5, with D possibly matching TRBD1 (6 bases). V was shortened by 4 bases and J by 0 bases, with 10 bases between the two germline ends. Germline V CDR1 and CDR2: SGHAT, FQNNGV. This CDR3 region has 15 residues. CDR3 sequence: CASSSDSDSNQPQHF. The CDR3 nucleotides are TGTGCCAGCAGCTCGGACAGCGATAGCAATCAGCCCCAGCATTTT. Drawing the rest from reference TRBV11-2 and TRBJ1-5, the complete variable domain is EAGVAQSPRYKIIEKRQSVAFWCNPISGHATLYWYQQILGQGPKLLIQFQNNGVVDDSQLPKDRFSAERLKGVDSTLKIQPAKLEDSAVYLCASSSDSDSNQPQHFGDGTRLSIL.

The V and J genes are TRBV6-1 and TRBJ1-5; no clear D gene. The CDR3 length is 15 residues. Germline CDR1 MNHNS, CDR2 SASEGT. Trimming took off 10 bases at V and 0 bases at J, with 16 bases between the two ends. Here the CDR3 reads CAIEEFRYSNQPQHF. Here the CDR3 DNA reads TGTGCCATTGAGGAATTCAGATATAGCAATCAGCCCCAGCATTTT.

The table lists this clonotype with a few counts. The chain joins TRBV20-1 to TRBJ1-6, with 9 positions matching TRBD1. J was trimmed by 5 bases and V by 3 bases; bases with no gene match: 5. Germline CDR1 and CDR2: DFQATT and SNEGSKA (reference sequence). The CDR3 totals 15 residues. CDR3 in amino acids: CSARRQGGDNSPLHF. Written as DNA, the CDR3 is TGCAGTGCTAGGAGACAGGGGGGGGATAATTCACCCCTCCACTTT.

The chain couples TRBV5-1 to TRBJ2-1; no reliable D call. CDR1 is SGHRS, CDR2 YFSETQ, per germline. The CDR3 sequence is 15 residues long. With 3 bases removed from V and 3 bases from J, the gap between germline ends came to 13 bases. CDR3 region: CASSSATVVYNEQFF. As DNA, the CDR3 is TGCGCCAGCAGCTCCGCTACGGTCGTCTACAATGAGCAGTTCTTC.

The chain is built from TRBV10-3 and TRBJ2-2, with a weak D call TRBD1 (6 bases). The CDR3 consists of 14 residues. Germline V gene lookup returns CDR1 ENHRY and CDR2 SYGVKD. V was cut by 11 bases and J by 4 bases, with 17 bases left in between. CDR3 residues: CAVKQGPSTGELFF. The DNA of the CDR3 is TGTGCCGTTAAACAGGGACCCAGCACCGGGGAGCTGTTTTTT.

This clonotype was found a few times. The junction departs from germline at one end; a sequencing error may be responsible. The chain couples TRBV7-7 to TRBJ2-5; TRBD1 agrees at 9 bases. Germline V gene lookup returns CDR1 SSHAT and CDR2 FNYEAQ (reference sequence). There are 16 residues in the CDR3. CDR3 amino acids: CASSYGRTGDQETQYF. In DNA, the CDR3 is TGTGCTAGCAGCTACGGTAGGACAGGGGATCAAGAGACCCAGTACTTC.